The 17 T cell receptor beta chains in this list originate from one sample, sequenced in a study of OX40 agonist ivuxolimab in advanced cancers. The data were produced by immunoSEQ multiplex PCR, yet TCRdb's version contains in-frame clones alone and is incomplete. The top ten hold under 7% of the sample, which has about 69,000 clones, 85% to 90% seen once. The source was CD4+ or CD8+ T cells sorted from blood, collected in a trial of the OX40 agonist ivuxolimab. These receptors all come from an adult with an advanced solid tumor such as melanoma, head and neck, liver or kidney cancer.

The chain recombines TRBV7-3 with TRBJ2-2, with D perhaps matching TRBD1 or TRBD2 (5 bases each). This CDR3 has 14 residues. Trimming pared 3 bases from V and 3 bases from J, leaving 8 bases between. Germline CDR1 and CDR2: SGHTA and FQGTGA. The DNA for the CDR3 is TGTGCCAGCAGCTTCGTGGGGGACACCGGGGAGCTGTTTTTT. This translates into CASSFVGDTGELFF.

This chain uses TRBV19 with TRBJ1-3; the match to TRBD1 covers 7 bases. CDR1 LNHDA and CDR2 SQIVND come from the germline V gene (reference sequence). The CDR3 has 16 amino acids. After removal of 4 bases from V and 0 bases from J, the junction contained 6 bases not matched to a gene. The CDR3, as DNA: TGTGCCAGTAGTACCGGGACAGCCGGCTCTGGAAACACCATATATTTT. It translates to CASSTGTAGSGNTIYF.

The chain carries TRBV4-3 and TRBJ2-1; the D is unclear. V was trimmed by 2 bases and J by 10 bases, leaving 12 bases between them. CDR1 and CDR2 from the germline V gene are LGHNA and YSLEER. The CDR3 has 13 amino acids. The CDR3 coding sequence is TGCGCCAGCAGCCAACGTCCTCCCGAGGAGCAGTTCTTC. Amino acids: CASSQRPPEEQFF.

The V gene is TRBV12-5, the J gene TRBJ2-1; D not certain. Germline assignment: CDR1 LGHNT and CDR2 FRNRAP. V was clipped by 1 base and J by 4 bases, with 2 bases between them. There are 12 residues in the CDR3. CDR3 sequence: CASGLGYNEQFF. CDR3 nucleotide sequence: TGTGCTAGTGGTTTGGGATACAATGAGCAGTTCTTC.

This rearrangement joins TRBV11-2 to TRBJ2-1; perhaps D is TRBD1 or TRBD2 (6 bases each). Germline V lookup: CDR1 SGHAT, CDR2 FQNNGV. The V end lost 1 base, the J end lost 8 bases, and 18 bases lay between the germline ends. There are 16 residues in the CDR3. In DNA form, the CDR3 reads TGTGCCAGCAGCTTAGGACTAGTAGGGGGTCTCTATGAGCAGTTCTTC. Its protein is CASSLGLVGGLYEQFF.

V usage is TRBV21-1 and J usage is TRBJ1-4. TRBV21-1 is a recognized pseudogene. The CDR3 has 15 residues. The CDR3 reads CASSNLMGEGEKLFF. In DNA form, the CDR3 reads TGTGCCAGCAGCAACCTGATGGGAGAGGGTGAAAAACTGTTTTTT.

In nucleotides, the CDR3 is TGTGCCAGCAGTTTAAGTGGGGCGCGGATTGAAGCTTTCTTT. Protein: CASSLSGARIEAFF. The chain is built from TRBV27 and TRBJ1-1; perhaps TRBD1 as D (5 bases). Trimming stripped 2 bases from V and 7 bases from J, with 14 bases between. The CDR3 is 14 amino acids. CDR1 MNHEY and CDR2 SMNVEV come from the germline V gene (reference sequence).

The chain combines TRBV4-1 with TRBJ2-7; D unclear. The CDR3 is 15 residues long. The germline V gene encodes CDR1 MGHRA and CDR2 YSYEKL. The V gene lost 0 bases and the J gene lost 2 bases, with 11 bases spanning the gap. DNA of the CDR3: TGCGCCAGCAGCCAAGATAGGCAGTCCCCCTACGAGCAGTACTTC. The encoded protein is CASSQDRQSPYEQYF.

V is TRBV7-9 and J is TRBJ2-5; 11 bases are shared with TRBD2. The germline V gene has CDR1 SEHNR and CDR2 FQNEAQ (reference sequence). The trim removed 0 bases at V and 1 base at J, leaving 7 bases unmatched. This CDR3 has 18 amino acids. In nucleotides, the CDR3 is TGTGCCAGCAGCTTAGCCTTCTTGACTAGCGGGATCCAAGAGACCCAGTACTTC. Translation: CASSLAFLTSGIQETQYF.

The CDR3 protein is CASSLAGSYNEQFF. The CDR3 bases are TGTGCCAGCAGCTTAGCAGGGTCCTACAATGAGCAGTTCTTC. The rearrangement links TRBV7-2 to TRBJ2-1; no reliable D call. This CDR3 contains 14 residues. Trimming cost V 0 bases and J 1 base, with 4 bases left between them. CDR1 and CDR2 from the germline V gene are SGHTA and FQGNSA.

This clone has a handful of counts. The rearrangement uses TRBV2 and TRBJ1-1, with D hard to call. The CDR3 runs to 12 residues. Trimming pared 8 bases from V and 1 base from J, leaving 8 bases between. Germline V CDR1 and CDR2: SNHLY, FYNNEI. This CDR3 reads CASGLTNTEAFF. The CDR3 DNA follows: TGTGCCAGCGGGCTTACGAACACTGAAGCTTTCTTT.

The V call is TRBV9, the J call TRBJ1-2; TRBD1 matches at 9 bases. V lost 3 bases and J lost 4; bases outside the gene matches: 4. Per germline, CDR1 SGDLS and CDR2 YYNGEE. The CDR3 covers 14 residues. The CDR3 DNA reads TGTGCCAGCAGCGGGGTGGGACAGGGCTATGGCTACACCTTC. This encodes CASSGVGQGYGYTF.

The chain is built from TRBV7-9 and TRBJ1-1, with D tentatively TRBD1 (5 bases). The V end was cut by 3 bases, the J end by 0 bases, with 17 bases between. CDR1 SEHNR and CDR2 FQNEAQ come from the germline V gene (reference sequence). The CDR3 covers 17 residues. The CDR3 protein is CASSLGVPVLLNTEAFF. The CDR3 DNA follows: TGTGCCAGCAGCTTGGGGGTACCAGTCCTTTTGAACACTGAAGCTTTCTTT.

The V gene is TRBV27, the J gene TRBJ2-1, with 9 positions matching TRBD2. Per the germline V gene, CDR1 is MNHEY and CDR2 is SMNVEV (reference sequence). J was trimmed by 4 bases and V by 6 bases; bases with no gene match: 7. The CDR3 has 15 amino acids. The CDR3 loop reads CASRKRGAIYNEQFF. The CDR3 DNA sequence: TGTGCCAGCAGAAAGCGGGGGGCTATTTACAATGAGCAGTTCTTC.

This chain uses TRBV7-3 with TRBJ2-7; D not certain. Per germline, CDR1 SGHTA and CDR2 FQGTGA. This CDR3 is built from 13 residues. V lost 0 bases and J 5 bases, leaving 8 bases between the germline ends. DNA for the CDR3: TGTGCCAGCAGCTTAACAGGGTTCAACGAGCAGTACTTC. Translation gives CASSLTGFNEQYF.

This clone was recorded only once. The chain has TRBV5-8 and TRBJ1-5; perhaps TRBD1 as D (5 bases). V was shortened by 3 bases and J by 4 bases, with 14 bases between the two germline ends. This CDR3 has 15 amino acids. Germline V CDR1 and CDR2: SGHTS, YDEGEE. The CDR3, as DNA: TGTGCCAGCAGCTCTGGGACGGCGGTTAATCAGCCCCAGCATTTT. Its translation is CASSSGTAVNQPQHF.

The CDR3 sequence: CASSWGQAGNEQYF. In DNA form, the CDR3 reads TGTGCCAGCAGTTGGGGACAGGCGGGTAACGAGCAGTACTTC. The genes are TRBV28 and TRBJ2-7; 8 positions agree with TRBD1. Germline loops: CDR1 MDHEN, CDR2 SYDVKM. The CDR3 totals 14 residues. After removal of 4 bases from V and 5 bases from J, the junction contained 7 bases not matched to a gene.